A single T cell receptor beta chain is shown here with its context. Germline CDR1 KGHDR, CDR2 SFDVKD. V dropped 7 bases and J dropped 5; count of bases not matched to a gene: 6. The CDR3 consists of 14 residues. Original analysis: The authors estimated nucleated cell counts from reference gene primer amplification. Only in-frame clones appear in the TCRdb table, and some are missing; sequencing was by immunoSEQ multiplex PCR. V and J calls and clone size follow that table, whereas D and trimming were derived from the DNA. The data show some 170,000 clones, around 77% seen once. This sample is drawn from a study of blood T cell repertoires in COVID-19. Study-wide context: Material from acute and convalescent COVID-19 was sourced from the United States, Italy and Spain. Sample material is recorded as cDNA or gDNA derived from T cells, B-cell-depleted T cells, or PBMCs.

The V and J genes are TRBV24-1 and TRBJ1-1; 10 nucleotides line up with TRBD1. The origin of this receptor is a man in his 70s with acute or convalescent COVID-19. Sequencing was carried out using peripheral blood. The CDR3 loop is CATSARTGGTEAFF. The DNA for the CDR3 is TGTGCCACCAGCGCGAGGACAGGGGGAACTGAAGCTTTCTTT.